The 28 T cell receptor beta chains given below trace back to one sample, sequenced in a study of blood T cell repertoires in COVID-19. Some clones are missing from TCRdb's copy, which holds only in-frame ones; the method was immunoSEQ multiplex PCR. The sample shows fewer than 300,000 clones, approximately 92% of them seen only once. Sequenced input: PBMCs or T cells enriched from blood (not recorded which). Receptors originate from a woman in her thirties who had recovered from COVID-19.

The rearrangement uses TRBV19 and TRBJ1-5, with unresolved D. Trimming left V 7 bases short and J 6 bases short, with 13 bases between. The CDR3 is made up of 13 amino acids. From germline, CDR1 is LNHDA and CDR2 SQIVND (reference sequence). Written as DNA, the CDR3 is TGTGCCAGTAATGGCATTTCAGTTCAGCCCCAGCATTTT. It specifies CASNGISVQPQHF. Using reference TRBV19 and TRBJ1-5 for the parts outside the CDR3, the full variable domain is DGGITQSPKYLFRKEGQNVTLSCEQNLNHDAMYWYRQDPGQGLRLIYYSQIVNDFQKGDIAEGYSVSREKKESFPLTVTSAQKNPTAFYLCASNGISVQPQHFGDGTRLSIL.

This rearrangement joins TRBV28 to TRBJ1-5; TRBD1 matches at 12 bases. The germline V gene encodes CDR1 MDHEN and CDR2 SYDVKM. CDR3 length: 18 amino acids. The V gene end was trimmed by 9 bases and the J gene end by 2 bases; junction bases not matched to a gene: 14. CDR3 protein: CASRLPGQGAWGNQPQHF. The CDR3 region has the DNA TGTGCCAGTAGATTACCGGGACAGGGGGCTTGGGGCAATCAGCCCCAGCATTTT.

The rearrangement uses TRBV30 and TRBJ1-5; D is perhaps TRBD1 (6 bases). Trimming removed 5 bases at V and 4 bases at J, with 12 bases between. Germline V CDR1 and CDR2: GTSNPN, SVGIG (reference sequence). The CDR3 totals 13 residues. The CDR3 nucleotides are TGTGCCTGGCAAACGGACAGTAATCAGCCCCAGCATTTT. Amino acid sequence: CAWQTDSNQPQHF.

The genes are TRBV19 and TRBJ1-2; D remains ambiguous. The CDR3 spans 16 residues. Germline CDR1 is LNHDA and CDR2 is SQIVND (reference sequence). V lost 7 bases to trimming and J lost 6 bases, with 24 bases between them. CDR3 in DNA: TGTGCCAGTACCACGACTTCTTACACCCTAAGCAATGGCTACACCTTC. This codes for CASTTTSYTLSNGYTF.

The chain is built from TRBV5-1 and TRBJ2-7; a weak D match, TRBD1 (6 bases). Germline CDR1 is SGHRS and CDR2 is YFSETQ. This CDR3 has 14 amino acids. Trimming removed 4 bases from V and 3 bases from J, with 14 bases in between. The CDR3 sequence: CASSQSTGIYEQYF. DNA for the CDR3: TGCGCCAGCAGCCAATCGACAGGAATCTACGAGCAGTACTTC. The entire variable domain, with the rest obtained from reference TRBV5-1 and TRBJ2-7, is as follows: KAGVTQTPRYLIKTRGQQVTLSCSPISGHRSVSWYQQTPGQGLQFLFEYFSETQRNKGNFPGRFSGRQFSNSRSEMNVSTLELGDSALYLCASSQSTGIYEQYFGPGTRLTVT.

V is TRBV28 and J is TRBJ2-6, with D perhaps matching TRBD2 (5 bases). This CDR3 comprises 13 residues. Germline-derived CDR1 and CDR2 are MDHEN and SYDVKM. Between the trimmed V and J ends, which lost 6 bases and 11 bases, there was a span of 14 bases. This chain's CDR3 is CASSGLSPYVLTF. CDR3 DNA: TGTGCCAGCAGCGGACTGAGCCCCTACGTCCTGACTTTC.

V is TRBV27 and J is TRBJ1-6; D is perhaps TRBD1 (6 bases). This CDR3 comprises 20 residues. Trimming removed 0 bases at V and 0 bases at J, with 18 bases between. The germline V gene encodes CDR1 MNHEY and CDR2 SMNVEV (reference sequence). CDR3 residues: CASSLSGQGSALSYNSPLHF. The DNA for the CDR3 is TGTGCCAGCAGTTTATCGGGGCAGGGGAGTGCCCTCTCCTATAATTCACCCCTCCACTTT.

The CDR3 region is CASSLISAGLEREINEQYF. Written as DNA, the CDR3 is TGTGCCAGCAGTTTAATTTCGGCAGGTTTGGAGCGGGAGATAAACGAGCAGTACTTC. The V call is TRBV28, the J call TRBJ2-7, with 8 bases identical to TRBD2. The CDR3 sequence is 19 residues long. Germline V CDR1 and CDR2: MDHEN, SYDVKM. The junction had 20 bases not matched to a gene; V was cut back by 2 bases and J by 5 bases.

The V call is TRBV18, the J call TRBJ2-7, with a weak D call TRBD1 (6 bases). Germline values: CDR1 KGHSH, CDR2 LQKENI. The CDR3 spans 12 residues. V lost 5 bases, J lost 4 bases, and 9 bases lay in between. Here the CDR3 DNA reads TGTGCCAGCTCAGGGGGCGTATACGAGCAGTACTTC. It yields the protein CASSGGVYEQYF.

J is TRBJ1-3 and V is TRBV2; TRBD1 is a possible D gene (5 bases). Deletions cut 8 bases from V and 3 bases from J, with 14 bases between. CDR1 is SNHLY, CDR2 FYNNEI, per germline. The CDR3 has 14 amino acids. As DNA, the CDR3 is TGTGCCAGCTCTGGGACCGGGGGTGGAAACACCATATATTTT. Translated, it gives CASSGTGGGNTIYF. Drawing the rest from reference TRBV2 and TRBJ1-3, the complete variable domain is EPEVTQTPSHQVTQMGQEVILRCVPISNHLYFYWYRQILGQKVEFLVSFYNNEISEKSEIFDDQFSVERPDGSNFTLKIRSTKLEDSAMYFCASSGTGGGNTIYFGEGSWLTVV.

The chain employs TRBV20-1 and TRBJ2-7, with 10 bases that match TRBD2. Germline assignment: CDR1 DFQATT and CDR2 SNEGSKA (reference sequence). The J segment lost 2 bases and the V segment lost 3 bases, leaving 7 bases of the junction unmatched. The CDR3 spans 15 residues. Written as DNA, the CDR3 is TGCAGTGCTAGTACACCAAGCGGGAGGGCCTACGAGCAGTACTTC. Encoded protein: CSASTPSGRAYEQYF.

The rearrangement joins TRBV11-2 to TRBJ1-2, with 9 positions matching TRBD1. Losses at the gene ends were 5 bases for V and 6 bases for J; bases not matched to a gene: 10. The V gene's germline CDR1 is SGHAT and CDR2 FQNNGV. This CDR3 contains 15 residues. CDR3 bases: TGTGCCAGCAGCGCGTTACAGGGGGCTTTGGATGGCTACACCTTC. This gives the protein CASSALQGALDGYTF.

This clone has just one count. V is TRBV19 and J is TRBJ2-1; TRBD2 agrees at 10 bases. The junction had 16 bases not matched to a gene; V was cut back by 7 bases and J by 4 bases. Germline assignment: CDR1 LNHDA and CDR2 SQIVND (reference sequence). There are 18 residues in the CDR3. The CDR3 DNA follows: TGTGCCAGTACCGACACCGACACTAGCGGGATCCCTTACAATGAGCAGTTCTTC. Its protein product is CASTDTDTSGIPYNEQFF. Using reference TRBV19 and TRBJ2-1 for the parts outside the CDR3, the full variable domain is DGGITQSPKYLFRKEGQNVTLSCEQNLNHDAMYWYRQDPGQGLRLIYYSQIVNDFQKGDIAEGYSVSREKKESFPLTVTSAQKNPTAFYLCASTDTDTSGIPYNEQFFGPGTRLTVL.

This CDR3 is CASSVEREAYNEQFF. Written as DNA, the CDR3 is TGTGCCAGCAGCGTAGAGCGGGAGGCCTACAATGAGCAGTTCTTC. The chain has TRBV9 and TRBJ2-1; 9 nucleotides match TRBD2. CDR1 SGDLS and CDR2 YYNGEE come from the germline V gene. The CDR3 has 15 residues. V was clipped by 0 bases and J by 2 bases; unmatched bases: 0.

The CDR3 DNA follows: TGTGCCAGTAGTATTTCGGGAGGCGGCTACGAGCAGTACTTC. Its protein product is CASSISGGGYEQYF. The rearrangement joins TRBV19 to TRBJ2-7; 7 nucleotides match TRBD2. Germline V lookup: CDR1 LNHDA, CDR2 SQIVND (reference sequence). Trimming took 3 bases from V and 3 from J; bases not matched to a gene: 5. The CDR3 contains 14 residues.

The V gene is TRBV28, the J gene TRBJ1-5; 9 nucleotides align to TRBD1. The V gene's germline CDR1 is MDHEN and CDR2 SYDVKM. The CDR3 is made up of 15 amino acids. Trimming cost V 6 bases and J 7 bases; bases outside gene matches: 10. The CDR3 spells CASRSRTGDGQPQHF. The DNA of the CDR3 is TGTGCCAGCAGGTCCCGGACAGGGGACGGACAGCCCCAGCATTTT.

V usage is TRBV5-8 and J usage is TRBJ2-1, with TRBD2 matching over 15 bases. V dropped 5 bases and J dropped 6; count of bases not matched to a gene: 9. The CDR3 contains 17 residues. From germline, CDR1 is SGHTS and CDR2 YDEGEE. The CDR3 spells CASRGLAGGLFRNEQFF. The CDR3 nucleotides are TGTGCCAGCAGGGGACTAGCGGGAGGTCTCTTTCGCAATGAGCAGTTCTTC.

This chain joins TRBV5-1 and TRBJ2-1, with 7 bases lining up with TRBD2. V shed 6 bases, J shed 8 bases, and the junction held 17 bases outside the gene matches. Germline V CDR1 and CDR2: SGHRS, YFSETQ. The CDR3 runs 16 residues. Written as DNA, the CDR3 is TGCGCCAGCAACCCGGGTCTCGGACTAGTATCGGATGAGCAGTTCTTC. Amino acid sequence: CASNPGLGLVSDEQFF.

The chain links TRBV18 to TRBJ1-3; D remains unclear. Trimming cost V 6 bases and J 0 bases, with 12 bases left between them. Per germline, CDR1 KGHSH and CDR2 LQKENI. CDR3 length: 15 amino acids. This chain's CDR3 is CASSRLVNSGNTIYF. CDR3 sequence (DNA): TGTGCCAGCTCCAGGCTGGTGAACTCTGGAAACACCATATATTTT.

The rearrangement joins TRBV2 to TRBJ2-7, with D possibly being TRBD1 (6 bases). Between the trimmed V and J ends, which lost 5 bases and 2 bases, there was a span of 16 bases. CDR1 and CDR2 from the germline V gene are SNHLY and FYNNEI. The CDR3 spans 15 residues. The CDR3 loop is CASSPRAGATYEQYF. CDR3 DNA: TGTGCCAGCAGTCCTCGGGCAGGGGCAACCTACGAGCAGTACTTC. The full variable domain, in which reference TRBV2 and TRBJ2-7 provide the parts outside the CDR3, is EPEVTQTPSHQVTQMGQEVILRCVPISNHLYFYWYRQILGQKVEFLVSFYNNEISEKSEIFDDQFSVERPDGSNFTLKIRSTKLEDSAMYFCASSPRAGATYEQYFGPGTRLTVT.

The chain recombines TRBV28 with TRBJ2-5; the D is unclear. CDR1 and CDR2 (germline): MDHEN, SYDVKM. Trimming pared 2 bases from V and 2 bases from J, leaving 18 bases between. The CDR3 length is 17 residues. The CDR3 reads CASSLLARRGEQETQYF. CDR3 sequence (DNA): TGTGCCAGCAGTTTACTGGCTAGGCGTGGTGAGCAAGAGACCCAGTACTTC.

The rearrangement uses TRBV29-1 and TRBJ2-3; D might be TRBD2 (6 bases). The ends were cut back, 0 bases at V and 3 bases at J, with 19 bases in the middle. The CDR3 sequence is 17 residues long. CDR1 and CDR2 from the germline V gene are SQVTM and ANQGSEA. The CDR3 sequence is CSVEDGSSTGVTDTQYF. The CDR3 region has the DNA TGCAGCGTTGAAGATGGCTCGTCCACGGGGGTTACAGATACGCAGTATTTT.

CDR3 sequence: CASIGSSGAADTQYF. The CDR3 DNA is TGTGCCAGTATCGGGTCAAGCGGGGCTGCAGATACGCAGTATTTT. This chain connects TRBV19 to TRBJ2-3; 7 bases align to TRBD2. CDR1 LNHDA and CDR2 SQIVND come from the germline V gene (reference sequence). CDR3 size: 15 residues. J gave up 4 bases and V 7 bases, and 11 bases lay outside the gene matches.

The table lists this clone with a few counts. This rearrangement joins TRBV5-1 to TRBJ2-7; 7 bases match TRBD2. CDR3 size: 17 residues. Germline loops: CDR1 SGHRS, CDR2 YFSETQ. Trimming at V came to 1 base and at J to 2 bases, leaving 12 bases not matched to a gene. CDR3 coding DNA: TGCGCCAGCAGCTTGTGGGCGGCGGCGGGAGCCCCCTACGAGCAGTACTTC. Its protein product is CASSLWAAAGAPYEQYF.

This clone is a singleton in its sample. The rearrangement joins TRBV5-4 to TRBJ2-5; D may be TRBD2 (5 bases). The CDR3 is 14 amino acids. V was cut by 4 bases and J by 4 bases, with 14 bases left in between. Germline V gene sequence: CDR1 SGHNT, CDR2 YYREEE (reference sequence). The CDR3 region is CASSPTGLRETQYF. The CDR3 DNA sequence: TGTGCCAGCAGCCCCACGGGGTTGCGAGAGACCCAGTACTTC.

CDR3 sequence (DNA): TGTGCCAGCAGCGTTGGAACAGGGCACCAGCCCCAGCATTTT. Translation: CASSVGTGHQPQHF. The rearrangement links TRBV9 to TRBJ1-5; D is perhaps TRBD1 (6 bases). The V gene's germline CDR1 is SGDLS and CDR2 YYNGEE. With 2 bases removed from V and 7 bases from J, the gap between germline ends came to 13 bases. This CDR3 has 14 amino acids.

This chain uses TRBV7-3 with TRBJ2-1; weak D call: TRBD2 (6 bases). The CDR3 is made up of 14 amino acids. The germline gives CDR1 SGHTA, CDR2 FQGTGA. Trimming pared 6 bases from V and 6 bases from J, leaving 15 bases between. The CDR3 bases are TGTGCCAGCAGAGGGACTGGAAGGTCCAATGAGCAGTTCTTC. Amino acids: CASRGTGRSNEQFF.

This clone was counted a single time. This chain links TRBV10-3 with TRBJ2-3; D perhaps matches TRBD2 (5 bases). Germline assignment: CDR1 ENHRY and CDR2 SYGVKD. The CDR3 sequence is 16 residues long. The ends were cut back, 4 bases at V and 0 bases at J, with 14 bases in the middle. The CDR3 is CAISAGSSTSTDTQYF. The CDR3 nucleotides read TGTGCCATCAGTGCTGGGAGTTCGACTAGCACAGATACGCAGTATTTT.